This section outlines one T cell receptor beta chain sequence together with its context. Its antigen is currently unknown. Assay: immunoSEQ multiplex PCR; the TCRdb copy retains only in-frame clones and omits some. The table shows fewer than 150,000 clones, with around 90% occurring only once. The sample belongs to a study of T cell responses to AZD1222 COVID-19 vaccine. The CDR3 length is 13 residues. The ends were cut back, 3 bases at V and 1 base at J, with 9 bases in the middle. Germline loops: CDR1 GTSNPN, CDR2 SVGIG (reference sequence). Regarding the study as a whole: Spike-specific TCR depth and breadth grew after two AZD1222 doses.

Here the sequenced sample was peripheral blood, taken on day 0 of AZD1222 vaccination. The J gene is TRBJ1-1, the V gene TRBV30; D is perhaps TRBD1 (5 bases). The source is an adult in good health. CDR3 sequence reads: CAWRPRANTEAFF. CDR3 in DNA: TGTGCCTGGAGACCCAGGGCGAACACTGAAGCTTTCTTT.